The T cell receptor (beta chain) under discussion was sequenced for a study of human thymus T cells (dated by TCRdb to 2020 to 2021). Concerning the study at large: TCR alpha and beta repertoires from fewer than ten infant thymus samples and a few related peripheral blood samples were characterized in the study. The cohort included more than 5 male and two female infants, with donor ages spanning 7 to 244 days. General study outcomes and caveats: According to the related research, thymic TCR repertoires were highly overlapping among unrelated individuals. Thymus samples yielded on average approximately 840,000 unique TCRB clonotypes, compared with some 89,000 from blood samples. Both the thymic and the peripheral blood repertoires appeared to show biased V and J gene segment usage.

A word on this clone: Its binding antigen is unknown. Qualities for individual bases were not recorded, and no much larger clone is one base off.

TCRB and TCRAD loci were amplified from a standardized quantity of quality-controlled genomic DNA using the immunoSEQ multiplex PCR assay. The V(D)J region was spanned by amplicons of a length sufficient to cover the CDR3 and to identify V and J genes. Amplicon sequencing was performed on an Illumina platform through the commercial immunoSEQ service. The published analysis was carried out like this. Primer bias and sequencing errors were corrected using previously described methods, and TCRAD and TCRB definitions followed the IMGT database. Repertoires were analysed with immunoSEQ Analyzer 3.0 and VDJTools, covering basic statistics, V/J segment usage, diversity estimates, rarefaction and pairwise overlap. To estimate diversity, the Chao1, ChaoE, Efron-Thisted, Shannon and inverse Simpson indices were applied, and diversity was also estimated on datasets down-sampled to the smallest sample. Repertoire overlap used strict matching of CDR3 nucleotide sequence, V gene and J gene, with Jaccard-based multidimensional scaling clustering. The table comes from immuneACCESS by way of TCRdb, which keeps in-frame sequences with V and J called. Part of the clones is missing from these tables; in studies checked, under half for an unresolved V gene and the rest for unknown reasons. That table supplies the V and J calls and clone size; D and trimming were determined from the DNA. This sample comprises 55,000 to 85,000 clones, about 95% of them detected only once. The top ten hold around 0.034% of the sample.

CDR1 and CDR2 were assigned from the germline V gene as MDHEN and SYDVKM. Including the terminal cysteine and phenylalanine, the CDR3 comprises 14 residues. Solely the CDR3 DNA is kept, with 42 bases framed from the first base. V was cut back by 10 bases and J by 0 bases, leaving a gap of 16 bases between them. The thymus tissue came from surgical resects taken out during corrective cardiac surgery. Immunologically healthy infants undergoing open corrective cardiac surgery for congenital heart defects in Finland were used as donors. Thymocytes were mechanically released from the tissue and were stored as pellets of about 9-33 million cells at -70 degrees C. A QIAsymphony instrument was used to extract genomic DNA from frozen cell pellets.

The clonotype was recovered from a girl in the first two years of life with a congenital heart defect but otherwise immunologically healthy. The material sequenced was thymus tissue. The chain links TRBV28 with TRBJ2-7; TRBD2 is possibly the D segment (6 matching bases). The nucleotides are TGTGCCACCGCGCGGGGACCTAGCTCCTACGAGCAGTACTTC. It is translated as CATARGPSSYEQYF.